This T cell receptor delta chain was recorded in a study of Vγ9Vδ2 T cells in congenital toxoplasmosis (dated by TCRdb to about 2021). At the level of the whole study: To diagnose congenital toxoplasmosis, IgG, IgM and IgA serology, Western blot and an in-house interferon-gamma release assay were used. Sequencing of the repertoires was done on samples from infants at two time points: 2 months after birth and 1 year of age. In this study, researchers looked at the gamma and delta chain CDR3 repertoires of sorted blood gammadelta T cells, comparing infants congenitally infected with T. gondii against uninfected infants. At 2 months, TCR sequencing included about 5 infected and 9 to 10 uninfected infants, while at 1 year the sequenced group was 3 infected and 4 uninfected infants. Broader findings and caveats from the paper: Among approximately 2-month-old infants, germline-encoded fetal-type TRDV2 CDR3 sequences seemed to show up more often in infected than in uninfected infants, which suggests an in utero expansion footprint. Two months was the earliest age with enough suitable sample material for TCR repertoire analysis, so newborn repertoires were not sequenced. At 2 months, TRGV9 and TRDV2 CDR3s of infected infants appeared to carry fewer N additions than uninfected infants, especially TRDV2-TRDJ1 sequences. Repertoire differences between infected and uninfected infants were less clearly seen at 1 year of age than at 2 months. Both infected and uninfected infants showed high prevalence of a public TRGV9 clonotype.

Notes on this clone: The antigen it recognizes is unknown. With only one base between it and a far larger clone, this is likely a read error. The sample holds other DNA sequences that translate to the same CDR3.

Template-switch reverse transcription with SuperScript II was used to generate cDNA, with TRGC- and TRDC-specific primers combined in a single tube. The TRGC primer was designed to bind both the TRGC1 and TRGC2 constant genes. Amplification of TRG and TRD was done with the KAPA Real-Time Library Amplification Kit, and AMPure XP beads were used for purification between steps. Index PCR with the Nextera XT Index Kit was used to attach Illumina sequencing adapters. Sequencing of TRG and TRD amplicons was performed on an Illumina MiSeq with the V2 300 kit, and 150 bp paired-end reads were generated. As for how the authors treated the data: Read quality was checked with FastQC version 0.11.8 before further analysis. With MiXCR version 3.0.3, reads were aligned to GenBank TRG or TRD reference genes and CDR3 sequences were built. Default MiXCR settings were used, apart from assembling TRDD gene segments from 3 instead of 5 consecutive nucleotides. N additions, CDR3 length, J segment length and clonotype sharing between samples were calculated with VDJtools version 1.2.1. Out-of-frame CDR3 sequences and those containing stop codons were excluded from analysis. Infant repertoires were assessed for overlap with previously published fetal, cord blood and adult blood Vgamma9Vdelta2 repertoires. TCRdb reanalyzed the public reads with the CATT caller, and identical DNA sequences were merged afterwards. The V and J calls were not made by the authors but by TCRdb's processing. Counted in this sample were about 710 delta-chain clones; 50% of them appeared once. Over 25% of the sample is in the top ten clones.

The same treatment, consisting of spiramycin and/or pyrimethamine plus sulfadiazine plus folinic acid, was given to mothers of infected and uninfected infants alike. All infants, both infected and uninfected, were delivered at term after more than 37 weeks of gestation. Around 1 mL of blood was processed into PBMCs by Lymphoprep gradient centrifugation, then cryopreserved in liquid nitrogen and shipped to Belgium. After thawing, the PBMCs were labeled with Zombie NIR viability dye and stained with antibodies against CD3, TCR gammadelta, Vgamma9 and Vdelta2. CD3+ TCRgammadelta+ T cells were sorted on a FACSAria III with a mean purity of 98%. For each sample, RNA was extracted from some 10,000 sorted gammadelta T cells with the RNeasy Micro Kit. Infants were born to mothers enrolled with primary T. gondii infection during pregnancy. Infant peripheral blood was collected at an outpatient microbiology and virology center in Pavia, Italy.

The CDR1 and CDR2 encoded by the germline V gene are TSWWSYY and QGS. Its CDR3 holds 12 amino acids, cysteine through phenylalanine. Only CDR3 DNA is held: 36 bases, read in frame from base 1. The sequenced sample consisted of gamma-delta T cells from blood. The V and J segments used are TRDV1 and TRDJ1, and possibly TRDD3, on 5 matching bases. No J segment appears in TCRdb, so it was assigned here by matching the sequence to germline. This TCR was sampled from a child under 10 years old born to a mother with Toxoplasma gondii infection during pregnancy, either congenitally infected or uninfected (not recorded which). The bases are TGTGCTCGTGGGGAACCAGGGCTAAAACTCATCTTT. This gives the protein CARGEPGLKLIF.